Detailed here is one T cell receptor beta chain. This sample is part of a study of blood T cell repertoires in COVID-19. At the level of the study: Sites across the United States, Italy and Spain contributed samples from acute and convalescent COVID-19.

Per the germline V gene, CDR1 is SGHKS and CDR2 is YYEKEE (reference sequence). CDR3 length: 14 amino acids. Trimming stripped 3 bases from V and 5 bases from J, with 15 bases between. Measured with immunoSEQ multiplex PCR; TCRdb has only the in-frame clones, and not every one. The sample lists about 400,000 clones, approximately 85% seen once, with over 2% in the top ten. The sequence was obtained from a woman in her 40s with acute COVID-19. The source material was PBMCs or T cells enriched from blood (not recorded which). J is TRBJ2-7 and V is TRBV5-5; D possibly corresponds to TRBD1 (5 bases). CDR3 protein: CASSSPKGVHEQYF. The CDR3 DNA reads as TGTGCCAGCAGCTCCCCCAAAGGGGTCCACGAGCAGTACTTC.